The 16 T cell receptor beta chains presented below share a single source sample, sequenced in a study of response to subunit inactivated influenza vaccine. TCRdb re-analysed the RT-PCR reads in MiXCR, keeping a single row per CDR3 protein. The table has a few hundred thousand distinct CDR3 sequences, around 15% seen once; the top ten hold roughly 11%. The material was PBMCs from blood, obtained 11 to 12 days after vaccination. These receptors originate from a man aged 50-60 years who received an inactivated influenza vaccine.

The V gene is TRBV12-3 or TRBV12-4, the J gene TRBJ1-1, with a tentative D call TRBD1 (5 bases). The CDR3 extends over 14 amino acids. The V end was cut by 3 bases, the J end by 6 bases, with 14 bases between. CDR3 amino acids: CASSLFAGEAEAFF. The CDR3 coding sequence is TGTGCCAGCAGTTTGTTCGCGGGGGAAGCTGAAGCTTTCTTT.

This clonotype was detected only a few times. The chain carries TRBV10-3 and TRBJ2-7; 7 bases agree with TRBD1. The germline gives CDR1 ENHRY, CDR2 SYGVKD. Trimming cost V 6 bases and J 2 bases; bases outside gene matches: 13. CDR3 size: 16 residues. In nucleotides, the CDR3 is TGTGCCATCAGCCTATTCCCGGGACAGCCACCCTACGAGCAGTACTTC. This sequence encodes CAISLFPGQPPYEQYF.

This chain uses TRBV10-2 with TRBJ2-3; 10 positions match TRBD2. J lost 4 bases, V lost 10 bases, and 11 bases had no gene match. The CDR3 extends over 15 amino acids. Germline V CDR1 and CDR2: WSHSY, SAAADI. CDR3 region: CANSPERGGPDTQYF. CDR3 nucleotide sequence: TGCGCCAACTCCCCAGAGCGGGGGGGCCCAGATACGCAGTATTTT.

The chain carries TRBV10-1 and TRBJ2-7, with TRBD1 as a possible D gene (6 bases). The CDR3 contains 15 residues. CDR1 and CDR2 from the germline V gene are WNHNN and SYGVQD (reference sequence). V gave up 2 bases and J gave up 3 bases, with 14 bases separating them. The CDR3 loop reads CASSEGTPNLYEQYF. CDR3 nucleotide sequence: TGCGCCAGCAGTGAGGGGACACCGAATCTCTACGAGCAGTACTTC.

This clonotype was seen a handful of times. The chain carries TRBV7-9 and TRBJ1-2, with 8 nucleotides matching TRBD1. Losses at the gene ends were 5 bases for V and 5 bases for J; bases not matched to a gene: 10. The germline V gene has CDR1 SEHNR and CDR2 FQNEAQ (reference sequence). The CDR3 contains 15 residues. The CDR3 nucleotides are TGTGCCAGCAGCCCTAGCGGACAGGGCCTATATGGCTACACCTTC. This encodes CASSPSGQGLYGYTF.

This clonotype was counted ten times or more. This chain links TRBV7-9 with TRBJ1-1; D not certain. V lost 4 bases and J lost 6, with 15 bases in between. Germline CDR1 is SEHNR and CDR2 is FQNEAQ (reference sequence). The length of the CDR3 is 14 residues. The chain's CDR3 is CASSYFGLGPEAFF. CDR3 DNA sequence: TGTGCCAGCAGCTATTTCGGACTTGGCCCTGAAGCTTTCTTT.

The J gene is TRBJ1-2, the V gene TRBV21-1; the table's D call, TRBD1, was not checked against the DNA. TRBV21-1 is noted as a pseudogene. The CDR3 is 14 residues long. CDR3 sequence (DNA): TGTGCCAGCAGCGGAGAGGGTTCTAACTATGGCTACACCTTC. It encodes CASSGEGSNYGYTF.

This clonotype was found many times. The chain combines TRBV12-3 or TRBV12-4 with TRBJ1-1; D may be TRBD1 (5 bases). The germline V and J ends were trimmed by 6 bases and 5 bases, with 10 bases remaining between them. The CDR3 runs to 12 residues. The CDR3 nucleotides read TGTGCCAGCAGCTTCGGGGGGACTGAAGCTTTCTTT. This sequence encodes CASSFGGTEAFF.

This chain joins TRBV7-6 and TRBJ2-2; 7 bases fit TRBD2. The CDR3 sequence is 16 residues long. Trimming removed 0 bases from V and 5 bases from J; junction bases left unmatched: 6. Germline V gene sequence: CDR1 SGHVS, CDR2 FNYEAQ. CDR3 bases: TGTGCCAGCAGCTTAGCTGGCGGGGGTTTGACCGGGGAGCTGTTTTTT. Amino acids: CASSLAGGGLTGELFF.

This clonotype was observed a few times. This chain joins TRBV5-1 and TRBJ2-1; 15 bases are shared with TRBD2. Germline values: CDR1 SGHRS, CDR2 YFSETQ. Trimming cost V 3 bases and J 4 bases; bases outside gene matches: 8. This CDR3 has 18 amino acids. CDR3 loop: CASSSGTSGRSGYNEQFF. CDR3 nucleotide sequence: TGCGCCAGCAGCTCCGGGACTAGCGGGAGGAGTGGGTACAATGAGCAGTTCTTC.

The rearrangement uses TRBV5-5 and TRBJ2-7, with D uncertain. The CDR3 totals 14 residues. Per germline, CDR1 SGHKS and CDR2 YYEKEE (reference sequence). The V and J ends lost 4 bases and 6 bases respectively, with 17 bases between them. The CDR3 protein is CASSVRVLWVEQYF. The CDR3 DNA is TGTGCCAGCAGCGTCCGGGTTCTTTGGGTCGAGCAGTACTTC. Drawing the rest from reference TRBV5-5 and TRBJ2-7, the complete variable domain is DAGVTQSPTHLIKTRGQQVTLRCSPISGHKSVSWYQQVLGQGPQFIFQYYEKEERGRGNFPDRFSARQFPNYSSELNVNALLLGDSALYLCASSVRVLWVEQYFGPGTRLTVT.

This chain connects TRBV28 to TRBJ1-1; 10 bases match TRBD1. This CDR3 region has 14 residues. Germline CDR1 is MDHEN and CDR2 is SYDVKM. The V and J ends lost 6 bases and 6 bases, in that order; junction bases with no gene match: 7. The CDR3 bases are TGTGCCAGCAGATTGACAGGGGGCAGCTCTGAAGCTTTCTTT. Translated, it gives CASRLTGGSSEAFF.

The chain is built from TRBV15 and TRBJ2-1; 10 positions match TRBD2. V lost 2 bases, J lost 0 bases, and 1 base stayed unmatched. This CDR3 region has 16 residues. Looked up from germline, CDR1 is LNHNV and CDR2 is YYDKDF (reference sequence). CDR3 residues: CATSRPSGSSYNEQFF. The CDR3 DNA reads as TGTGCCACCAGCAGACCTAGCGGGAGCTCCTACAATGAGCAGTTCTTC. The full variable domain, rest sourced from reference TRBV15 and TRBJ2-1, is DAMVIQNPRYQVTQFGKPVTLSCSQTLNHNVMYWYQQKSSQAPKLLFHYYDKDFNNEADTPDNFQSRRPNTSFCFLDIRSPGLGDTAMYLCATSRPSGSSYNEQFFGPGTRLTVL.

The rearrangement joins TRBV7-2 to TRBJ1-1, with TRBD1 matching over 7 bases. The CDR3 length is 15 residues. V lost 4 bases and J lost 4; bases outside the gene matches: 9. The V gene's germline CDR1 is SGHTA and CDR2 FQGNSA. In nucleotides, the CDR3 is TGTGCCAGCAGCTCAGCATTGACAGGGCCCACTGAAGCTTTCTTT. Amino acid sequence: CASSSALTGPTEAFF. The whole variable domain, remainder taken from reference TRBV7-2 and TRBJ1-1, is GAGVSQSPSNKVTEKGKDVELRCDPISGHTALYWYRQSLGQGLEFLIYFQGNSAPDKSGLPSDRFSAERTGGSVSTLTIQRTQQEDSAVYLCASSSALTGPTEAFFGQGTRLTVV.

The rearrangement links TRBV6-2 or TRBV6-3 to TRBJ1-5, with unresolved D. This CDR3 comprises 15 residues. V lost 6 bases and J 3 bases, leaving 15 bases between the germline ends. Germline V lookup: CDR1 MNHEY, CDR2 SVGEGT. This chain's CDR3 is CASSRSGKANQPQHF. The CDR3 coding sequence is TGTGCCAGCAGCCGATCCGGTAAAGCCAATCAGCCCCAGCATTTT.

The V and J genes are TRBV12-3 or TRBV12-4 and TRBJ2-2; 9 bases fit TRBD2. The ends lost 6 bases at V and 6 bases at J; junction bases unmatched: 8. This CDR3 spans 15 amino acids. CDR3 nucleotide sequence: TGTGCCAGCAGAACAAGCGGGGGGCCGTCCGGGGAGCTGTTTTTT. Its translation: CASRTSGGPSGELFF.